One sample yielded the 26 T cell receptor beta chains listed below, sequenced in a study of T-cell reconstitution after alpha-beta-depleted transplantation in children. Unique molecular identifiers were built into the TCRbeta library. MiXCR, run by TCRdb on the PCR reads, gives a single entry per CDR3 protein. Of about 420,000 distinct CDR3 sequences in the sample, 15% to 20% were seen once. Specimen: PBMCs, mostly from graft donor cells, collected 360 days after TCRalphabeta/CD19-depleted stem cell transplant. These receptors originate from a boy under two years old who had a stem cell transplant for Wiskott-Aldrich syndrome, so the T cells may come from the graft donor.

V and J are TRBV20-1 and TRBJ2-7, with no clear D. Trimming cost V 0 bases and J 2 bases, with 8 bases left between them. Germline CDR1 and CDR2: DFQATT and SNEGSKA (reference sequence). The CDR3 sequence is 13 residues long. The DNA for the CDR3 is TGCAGTGCTAGAGAATCCGAGACCTACGAGCAGTACTTC. Translation gives CSARESETYEQYF.

The rearrangement uses TRBV5-4 and TRBJ2-3; D remains unclear. Germline CDR1 reads SGHNT; CDR2 reads YYREEE (reference sequence). This CDR3 contains 15 residues. V was shortened by 2 bases and J by 4 bases, with 14 bases between the two germline ends. The CDR3 DNA sequence: TGTGCCAGCAGCTTAGACCCCGTTTCTTCAGATACGCAGTATTTT. This translates into CASSLDPVSSDTQYF.

This clonotype was counted a few times. The rearrangement uses TRBV7-2 and TRBJ2-3, with TRBD2 identical over 9 bases. This CDR3 region has 16 residues. Germline loops: CDR1 SGHTA, CDR2 FQGNSA. V was pared by 5 bases and J by 0 bases, with 6 bases of the junction left unmatched. CDR3 sequence: CASSAGTSTSTDTQYF. CDR3 bases: TGTGCCAGCAGCGCAGGGACTAGCACTAGCACAGATACGCAGTATTTT.

This clonotype was counted between two and nine times. The chain recombines TRBV15 with TRBJ2-5; a possible D gene is TRBD1 (5 bases). The CDR3 spans 14 residues. V was pared by 5 bases and J by 0 bases, with 10 bases between. CDR1 is LNHNV, CDR2 YYDKDF, per germline (reference sequence). CDR3 DNA: TGTGCCACCAGCTTACGACAGTACCAAGAGACCCAGTACTTC. Protein: CATSLRQYQETQYF.

The DNA for the CDR3 is TGCGCCAGCAGCTTGGGCAGAACGGGTTACAATGAGCAGTTCTTC. Translation: CASSLGRTGYNEQFF. V and J are TRBV5-1 and TRBJ2-1; D uncertain. The germline V gene encodes CDR1 SGHRS and CDR2 YFSETQ. V shed 0 bases and J shed 4 bases, with 11 bases lying between them. The CDR3 is 15 amino acids.

This chain links TRBV29-1 with TRBJ2-7; TRBD2 agrees at 9 bases. V shed 7 bases and J 6 bases; nucleotides not matched to a gene: 16. CDR3 size: 15 residues. Germline V lookup: CDR1 SQVTM, CDR2 ANQGSEA. DNA for the CDR3: TGCAGCGGCTCTTGGGGGGCGGGAGGGCTTGGCGAGCAGTACTTC. Translating gives CSGSWGAGGLGEQYF.

DNA of the CDR3: TGCGCCAGCAGCTTTAGACCCACCGGGGAGCTGTTTTTT. Its translation: CASSFRPTGELFF. The chain has TRBV5-1 and TRBJ2-2; D uncertain. The CDR3 extends over 13 amino acids. Looked up from germline, CDR1 is SGHRS and CDR2 is YFSETQ. Trimming cost V 2 bases and J 4 bases, with 6 bases left between them.

This clonotype has more than one count but fewer than ten. The genes are TRBV3-1 and TRBJ2-3; perhaps D is TRBD1 or TRBD2 (6 bases each). The CDR3 length is 16 residues. The V and J ends lost 2 bases and 7 bases respectively, with 19 bases between them. Germline CDR1 LGHDT, CDR2 YNNKEL (reference sequence). The CDR3 DNA is TGTGCCAGCAGCCAACCTCGGACAGAGGAGGGAAATACGCAGTATTTT. It encodes CASSQPRTEEGNTQYF.

This clonotype was observed a handful of times. This chain links TRBV5-1 with TRBJ2-2; D possibly corresponds to TRBD1 (6 bases). V lost 4 bases and J 4 bases, leaving 11 bases between the germline ends. The CDR3 is made up of 14 amino acids. Germline lookup yields CDR1 SGHRS and CDR2 YFSETQ. The CDR3 DNA is TGCGCCAGCAGCCCCGGGACAACCACCGGGGAGCTGTTTTTT. It yields the protein CASSPGTTTGELFF.

The chain has TRBV6-2 or TRBV6-3 and TRBJ2-1; D is unresolved. This CDR3 has 15 residues. V dropped 6 bases and J dropped 3 bases, with 15 bases sitting between them. The germline gives CDR1 MNHEY, CDR2 SVGEGT. CDR3 region: CASRASGGHYNEQFF. CDR3 in DNA: TGTGCCAGCAGGGCCTCTGGCGGCCACTACAATGAGCAGTTCTTC.

At least ten counts were recorded for this clonotype. The chain has TRBV24-1 and TRBJ2-1; no clear D gene. Germline CDR1 KGHDR, CDR2 SFDVKD. With 9 bases removed from V and 8 bases from J, the gap between germline ends came to 22 bases. The CDR3 sequence is 15 residues long. CDR3 sequence: CATANNRVAVDEQFF. CDR3 nucleotide sequence: TGTGCCACCGCTAACAACCGGGTCGCAGTGGATGAGCAGTTCTTC.

This clonotype showed up many times. The chain carries TRBV3-1 and TRBJ2-7, with D unclear. V lost 1 base and J lost 3, with 4 bases in between. The CDR3 runs 12 residues. Germline CDR1 LGHDT, CDR2 YNNKEL (reference sequence). The DNA of the CDR3 is TGTGCCAGCAGCCAAGGGGACTACGAGCAGTACTTC. Translating it yields CASSQGDYEQYF.

The chain carries TRBV7-2 and TRBJ2-5; the match to TRBD1 covers 7 bases. This CDR3 comprises 16 residues. The germline V gene has CDR1 SGHTA and CDR2 FQGNSA. With V trimmed by 1 base and J by 2 bases, 7 bases remained unmatched. CDR3 region: CASSLGQGKGQETQYF. The CDR3 DNA reads as TGTGCCAGCAGCTTAGGACAGGGAAAGGGGCAAGAGACCCAGTACTTC.

There are a few counts of this clonotype. The chain joins TRBV6-1 to TRBJ2-7, with D unclear. This CDR3 has 14 residues. V was shortened by 2 bases and J by 6 bases, with 14 bases between the two germline ends. CDR1 and CDR2 (germline): MNHNS, SASEGT. The CDR3 loop reads CASSERSWTGEQYF. Here the CDR3 DNA reads TGTGCCAGCAGTGAAAGATCCTGGACGGGCGAGCAGTACTTC.

The chain uses TRBV5-1 and TRBJ2-3; D possibly corresponds to TRBD1 (6 bases). CDR3 length equals 15 residues. Germline loops: CDR1 SGHRS, CDR2 YFSETQ. V lost 3 bases and J 2 bases, leaving 13 bases between the germline ends. The CDR3 region is CASSWGPANTDTQYF. CDR3 DNA sequence: TGCGCCAGCAGCTGGGGGCCAGCGAACACAGATACGCAGTATTTT.

In this sample, this clonotype turned up a few times. This chain joins TRBV4-1 and TRBJ2-2; 7 nucleotides align to TRBD2. V gave up 9 bases and J gave up 3 bases; unmatched junction bases: 1. Germline assignment: CDR1 MGHRA and CDR2 YSYEKL. The CDR3 is made up of 12 amino acids. CDR3 DNA sequence: TGCGCCAGAGGGAGGGACACCGGGGAGCTGTTTTTT. Translating it yields CARGRDTGELFF.

This clonotype has at least ten counts. V is TRBV5-1 and J is TRBJ1-4; D gene uncertain. CDR1 and CDR2 from the germline V gene are SGHRS and YFSETQ. The CDR3 runs to 15 residues. Between the trimmed V and J ends, which lost 8 bases and 8 bases, there was a span of 22 bases. CDR3 sequence reads: CARPDGPRRREKLFF. For the CDR3, the DNA is TGCGCCAGGCCAGATGGGCCCCGAAGGAGGGAAAAACTGTTTTTT.

This clonotype was counted between two and nine times. The chain employs TRBV9 and TRBJ2-1, with 7 bases lining up with TRBD2. The junction had 6 bases not matched to a gene; V was cut back by 3 bases and J by 3 bases. Germline assignment: CDR1 SGDLS and CDR2 YYNGEE. The CDR3 is 15 amino acids. The CDR3: CASSEQRDLYNEQFF. As DNA, the CDR3 is TGTGCCAGCAGCGAACAGCGGGACCTCTACAATGAGCAGTTCTTC.

This clonotype has a count of ten or more. The rearrangement uses TRBV4-2 and TRBJ2-2; a possible D gene is TRBD1 (5 bases). Trimming removed 1 base from V and 3 bases from J, with 12 bases in between. The CDR3 has 16 residues. Germline loops: CDR1 LGHNA, CDR2 YNFKEQ. CDR3 protein: CASSQVGDSDTGELFF. Here the CDR3 DNA reads TGTGCCAGCAGCCAAGTAGGCGACAGTGACACCGGGGAGCTGTTTTTT.

The genes are TRBV18 and TRBJ1-2, with D possibly TRBD1 on 6 matching bases. CDR3 length: 14 residues. CDR1 and CDR2 from the germline V gene are KGHSH and LQKENI. V shed 1 base and J shed 4 bases, with 10 bases lying between them. For the CDR3, the DNA is TGTGCCAGCTCACCACGTGCAGGGGTCTATGGCTACACCTTC. Its protein is CASSPRAGVYGYTF. Full variable domain (outside the CDR3, taken from reference TRBV18 and TRBJ1-2): NAGVMQNPRHLVRRRGQEARLRCSPMKGHSHVYWYRQLPEEGLKFMVYLQKENIIDESGMPKERFSAEFPKEGPSILRIQQVVRGDSAAYFCASSPRAGVYGYTFGSGTRLTVV.

This clonotype was counted only a few times. The chain employs TRBV2 and TRBJ2-5, with 12 nucleotides matching TRBD2. Looked up from germline, CDR1 is SNHLY and CDR2 is FYNNEI. The length of the CDR3 is 16 residues. The J segment lost 5 bases and the V segment lost 2 bases, leaving 6 bases of the junction unmatched. The CDR3 bases are TGTGCCAGCAGTGAAACTGGACTAGCGGGAAAGGAGACCCAGTACTTC. Protein product: CASSETGLAGKETQYF.

This chain joins TRBV5-1 and TRBJ2-7, with 9 bases that match TRBD1. V gave up 1 base and J gave up 1 base; unmatched junction bases: 12. Germline CDR1 and CDR2: SGHRS and YFSETQ. The CDR3 is made up of 18 amino acids. The CDR3 nucleotides read TGCGCCAGCAGCTTGCGGGGCGCGGGACAGGGACCATCCTACGAGCAGTACTTC. Translated: CASSLRGAGQGPSYEQYF.

The chain employs TRBV7-9 and TRBJ2-3, with TRBD2 as a possible D gene (6 bases). Germline CDR1 is SEHNR and CDR2 is FQNEAQ (reference sequence). The CDR3 has 15 residues. The V end was cut by 4 bases, the J end by 0 bases, with 11 bases between. In DNA, the CDR3 is TGTGCCAGCAGCTCGGCGGGGCTTAGCACAGATACGCAGTATTTT. It codes for CASSSAGLSTDTQYF.

The rearrangement links TRBV19 to TRBJ1-2; maybe TRBD1 (5 bases). Germline-derived CDR1 and CDR2 are LNHDA and SQIVND (reference sequence). The V end was cut by 3 bases, the J end by 5 bases, with 10 bases between. The CDR3 is 13 residues long. CDR3 region: CASSIGTAYGYTF. CDR3 coding DNA: TGTGCCAGTAGTATTGGGACGGCATATGGCTACACCTTC.

Ten or more counts support this clonotype. The gene calls are TRBV3-1 and TRBJ2-5; TRBD2 matches at 13 bases. After removal of 0 bases from V and 3 bases from J, the junction contained 10 bases not matched to a gene. The CDR3 loop spans 19 amino acids. The germline V gene encodes CDR1 LGHDT and CDR2 YNNKEL (reference sequence). The chain's CDR3 is CASSQDHRLAGGGEETQYF. The DNA of the CDR3 is TGTGCCAGCAGCCAAGATCATCGACTAGCGGGGGGAGGAGAAGAGACCCAGTACTTC.

This clonotype showed up just a few times. In nucleotides, the CDR3 is TGCGCCAGCAGCTTCGGGCGAGCTATGGACTACACCTTC. Its protein product is CASSFGRAMDYTF. V usage is TRBV5-1 and J usage is TRBJ1-2; D gene unclear. Germline V gene data show CDR1 as SGHRS and CDR2 as YFSETQ. The CDR3 is 13 amino acids. V was shortened by 2 bases and J by 10 bases, with 15 bases between the two germline ends.